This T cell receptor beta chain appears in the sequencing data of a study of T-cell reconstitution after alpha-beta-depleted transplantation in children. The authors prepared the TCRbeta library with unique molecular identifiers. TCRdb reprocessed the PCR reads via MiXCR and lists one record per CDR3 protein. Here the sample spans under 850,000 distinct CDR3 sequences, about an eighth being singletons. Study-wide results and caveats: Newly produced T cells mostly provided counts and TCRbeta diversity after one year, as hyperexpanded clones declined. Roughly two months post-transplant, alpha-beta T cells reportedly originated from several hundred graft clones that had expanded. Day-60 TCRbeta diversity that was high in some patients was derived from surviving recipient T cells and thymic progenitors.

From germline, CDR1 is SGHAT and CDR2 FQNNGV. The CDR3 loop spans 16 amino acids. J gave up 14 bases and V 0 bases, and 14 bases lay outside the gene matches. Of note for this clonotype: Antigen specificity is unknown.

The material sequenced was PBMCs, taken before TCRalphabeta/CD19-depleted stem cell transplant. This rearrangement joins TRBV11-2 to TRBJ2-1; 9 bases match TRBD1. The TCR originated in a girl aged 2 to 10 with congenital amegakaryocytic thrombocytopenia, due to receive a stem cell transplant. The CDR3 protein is CASSLDQGVGGTGKFF. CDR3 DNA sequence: TGTGCCAGCAGCTTAGATCAGGGGGTTGGTGGGACAGGGAAGTTCTTC.